The 24 T cell receptor beta chains below were found in one sample sequenced in a study of blood T cell repertoires in COVID-19. Using immunoSEQ multiplex PCR, the repertoire was profiled, and TCRdb retains in-frame clones only, with some absent. The sample holds about 110,000 clones, 76% seen once. The sequenced sample was peripheral blood. These receptors came from a man at least 80 years old with COVID-19, enrolled during active disease.

This clone appeared a few times. V and J are TRBV27 and TRBJ1-5; D possibly corresponds to TRBD1 (6 bases). Looked up from germline, CDR1 is MNHEY and CDR2 is SMNVEV (reference sequence). The length of the CDR3 is 17 residues. Trimming took 0 bases from V and 4 from J, leaving 16 bases between them. The CDR3 spells CASSLSGGGTVNQPQHF. CDR3 sequence (DNA): TGTGCCAGCAGTTTATCAGGGGGGGGCACCGTTAATCAGCCCCAGCATTTT.

The V and J genes are TRBV2 and TRBJ1-5; a possible D gene is TRBD1 (6 bases). The CDR3 has 14 residues. The V end was cut by 3 bases, the J end by 6 bases, with 12 bases between. Germline values: CDR1 SNHLY, CDR2 FYNNEI. CDR3 nucleotide sequence: TGTGCCAGCAGTGAGGGGGGGCTCGGTCAGCCCCAGCATTTT. It translates to CASSEGGLGQPQHF. Complete variable domain (other parts from reference TRBV2 and TRBJ1-5): EPEVTQTPSHQVTQMGQEVILRCVPISNHLYFYWYRQILGQKVEFLVSFYNNEISEKSEIFDDQFSVERPDGSNFTLKIRSTKLEDSAMYFCASSEGGLGQPQHFGDGTRLSIL.

This clone has more than one count but fewer than ten. V is TRBV24-1 and J is TRBJ2-2, with D possibly being TRBD1 (6 bases). The germline gives CDR1 KGHDR, CDR2 SFDVKD. CDR3 length: 13 amino acids. Trimming left V 7 bases short and J 8 bases short, with 13 bases between. The CDR3 DNA follows: TGTGCCACCAGACAGGGCCTCGTAGGGGAGCTGTTTTTT. Translated: CATRQGLVGELFF.

V gene TRBV12-3 or TRBV12-4 combines with J gene TRBJ2-1; D call uncertain. The CDR3 sequence is 11 residues long. Trimming took 6 bases from V and 9 from J, leaving 9 bases between them. The CDR3 DNA is TGTGCCAGCAGCAACATGATTGAGCAGTTCTTC. Translation: CASSNMIEQFF.

This sequence joins TRBV4-1 and TRBJ2-2; 7 bases line up with TRBD1. The germline V gene has CDR1 MGHRA and CDR2 YSYEKL. The V gene end was trimmed by 1 base and the J gene end by 2 bases; junction bases not matched to a gene: 10. The CDR3 covers 18 residues. As DNA, the CDR3 is TGCGCCAGCAGCCAAGTATTAATTAGACAGGGCAACACCGGGGAGCTGTTTTTT. Translating gives CASSQVLIRQGNTGELFF.

The DNA of the CDR3 is TGTGCCAGCAGCCCCGATAGCTCCTACAATGAGCAGTTCTTC. Its translation is CASSPDSSYNEQFF. V is TRBV7-3 and J is TRBJ2-1; D gene unclear. Trimming took off 5 bases at V and 0 bases at J, with 8 bases between the two ends. There are 14 residues in the CDR3. In germline, CDR1 is SGHTA, CDR2 FQGTGA. The full variable domain, with the rest looked up from reference TRBV7-3 and TRBJ2-1, is GAGVSQTPSNKVTEKGKYVELRCDPISGHTALYWYRQSLGQGPEFLIYFQGTGAADDSGLPNDRFFAVRPEGSVSTLKIQRTERGDSAVYLCASSPDSSYNEQFFGPGTRLTVL.

This chain uses TRBV27 with TRBJ2-1; TRBD2 matches at 11 bases. Germline V CDR1 and CDR2: MNHEY, SMNVEV (reference sequence). V lost 0 bases and J lost 10; bases outside the gene matches: 8. The CDR3 extends over 16 amino acids. CDR3 DNA: TGTGCCAGCAGTTTATCGGGGACTAGCGGTTCCGGGGAGCAGTTCTTC. It specifies CASSLSGTSGSGEQFF.

A few counts support this clone. The CDR3 DNA follows: TGTGCCAGCAGCGTCGGGACGAACACCGGGGAGCTGTTTTTT. Amino acid sequence: CASSVGTNTGELFF. The chain carries TRBV9 and TRBJ2-2, with TRBD2 as a possible D gene (5 bases). Per germline, CDR1 SGDLS and CDR2 YYNGEE. The V end was cut by 2 bases, the J end by 0 bases, with 5 bases between. The CDR3 sequence is 14 residues long.

The rearrangement links TRBV18 to TRBJ2-2; D remains ambiguous. V gave up 3 bases and J gave up 0 bases, with 11 bases separating them. Germline lookup yields CDR1 KGHSH and CDR2 LQKENI. CDR3 length: 16 residues. As DNA, the CDR3 is TGTGCCAGCTCACCTATAGTTCCTACGAACACCGGGGAGCTGTTTTTT. Its protein is CASSPIVPTNTGELFF.

This rearrangement joins TRBV5-4 to TRBJ1-4; 8 nucleotides agree with TRBD1. Germline loops: CDR1 SGHNT, CDR2 YYREEE (reference sequence). The CDR3 has 13 amino acids. Germline trimming cut 2 bases from V and 8 bases from J; bases unmatched to any gene: 2. This CDR3 is CASSLQGEEKLFF. The CDR3 DNA reads TGTGCCAGCAGCTTACAGGGGGAGGAAAAACTGTTTTTT.

This rearrangement joins TRBV6-2 or TRBV6-3 to TRBJ2-7, with 7 bases lining up with TRBD1. V shed 5 bases and J 6 bases; nucleotides not matched to a gene: 7. This CDR3 region has 13 residues. The germline gives CDR1 MNHEY, CDR2 SVGEGT. As DNA, the CDR3 is TGTGCCAGCAGTAGGACAGGTCTAGGCGAGCAGTACTTC. Translating it yields CASSRTGLGEQYF.

The gene calls are TRBV11-2 and TRBJ2-1; 8 bases line up with TRBD2. Germline lookup yields CDR1 SGHAT and CDR2 FQNNGV. This CDR3 contains 15 residues. V lost 1 base, J lost 5 bases, and 4 bases stayed unmatched. The CDR3 bases are TGTGCCAGCAGCTTAGCCGGACTAGCAAACAATGAGCAGTTCTTC. Translated, it gives CASSLAGLANNEQFF. The entire variable domain, with the rest obtained from reference TRBV11-2 and TRBJ2-1, is as follows: EAGVAQSPRYKIIEKRQSVAFWCNPISGHATLYWYQQILGQGPKLLIQFQNNGVVDDSQLPKDRFSAERLKGVDSTLKIQPAKLEDSAVYLCASSLAGLANNEQFFGPGTRLTVL.

The CDR3 coding sequence is TGTGCCAGCAGCCAAGGGGCGGGGGCAGCTAACTATGGCTACACCTTC. Its protein product is CASSQGAGAANYGYTF. V is TRBV4-2 and J is TRBJ1-2; D may be TRBD1 (6 bases). Trimming stripped 1 base from V and 0 bases from J, with 12 bases between. Germline CDR1 and CDR2: LGHNA and YNFKEQ. There are 16 residues in the CDR3.

Of note for this clone: Its ends do not fully match the called genes, so a read error is possible. The chain combines TRBV5-1 with TRBJ2-1, with D perhaps matching TRBD2 (5 bases). Germline V CDR1 and CDR2: SGHRS, YFSETQ. The CDR3 is 11 residues long. The chain's CDR3 is CASSYSEEWIF. CDR3 coding DNA: TGCGCCAGCAGCTATAGCGAGGAGTGGATCTTC.

The V gene is TRBV5-4, the J gene TRBJ2-5; 10 nucleotides match TRBD1. The CDR3 is 15 amino acids. Losses at the gene ends were 4 bases for V and 6 bases for J; bases not matched to a gene: 9. Germline lookup yields CDR1 SGHNT and CDR2 YYREEE (reference sequence). The CDR3 DNA reads TGTGCCAGCAGCGGGCCGGACAGGGGGTTTAAGACCCAGTACTTC. Protein product: CASSGPDRGFKTQYF.

In this sample, this clone turned up a few times. CDR3 amino acids: CASSWAQYGGYEQYF. Written as DNA, the CDR3 is TGCGCCAGCAGCTGGGCCCAGTACGGGGGATACGAGCAGTACTTC. The rearrangement joins TRBV5-1 to TRBJ2-7; possibly TRBD2 for D (6 bases). The CDR3 is made up of 15 amino acids. Trimming removed 3 bases from V and 4 bases from J, with 17 bases in between. CDR1 is SGHRS, CDR2 YFSETQ, per germline.

The gene calls are TRBV6-1 and TRBJ2-1; TRBD2 matches 13 bases. The CDR3 has 15 amino acids. The trim removed 3 bases at V and 11 bases at J, leaving 7 bases unmatched. Germline CDR1 and CDR2: MNHNS and SASEGT. The CDR3 bases are TGTGCCAGCAGTGAGTGGACTAGCGGGAGAGGGCAGCAGTTCTTC. As protein: CASSEWTSGRGQQFF.

The rearrangement uses TRBV7-9 and TRBJ1-6; 7 nucleotides match TRBD1. The V gene's germline CDR1 is SEHNR and CDR2 FQNEAQ (reference sequence). Unmatched junction bases numbered 10, after V lost 5 bases and J lost 0 bases. The CDR3 runs to 18 residues. CDR3 in amino acids: CASSLREGASSYNSPLHF. The CDR3 bases are TGTGCCAGCAGCCTCAGAGAGGGGGCGAGCTCCTATAATTCACCCCTCCACTTT.

The J gene is TRBJ1-2, the V gene TRBV14; D gene unclear. V shed 2 bases and J shed 10 bases, with 17 bases lying between them. Germline CDR1 and CDR2: SGHDN and FVKESK. This CDR3 is built from 14 residues. The CDR3 loop reads CASSQPRVYRIYTF. The CDR3 DNA is TGTGCCAGCAGCCAACCCCGGGTCTATCGGATCTACACCTTC.

This chain uses TRBV16 with TRBJ2-4, with TRBD2 as a possible D gene (7 bases). This CDR3 spans 16 amino acids. V was shortened by 1 base and J by 0 bases, with 10 bases between the two germline ends. Germline CDR1 is KGHSY and CDR2 is FQNENV. The CDR3 is CASSQWGGPAKNIQYF. CDR3 coding DNA: TGTGCCAGCAGCCAATGGGGGGGGCCAGCCAAAAACATTCAGTACTTC. Variable domain in full (rest from reference TRBV16 and TRBJ2-4): GEEVAQTPKHLVRGEGQKAKLYCAPIKGHSYVFWYQQVLKNEFKFLISFQNENVFDETGMPKERFSAKCLPNSPCSLEIQATKLEDSAVYFCASSQWGGPAKNIQYFGAGTRLSVL.

V usage is TRBV10-3 and J usage is TRBJ2-2; 12 bases match TRBD2. Germline loops: CDR1 ENHRY, CDR2 SYGVKD. The CDR3 sequence is 15 residues long. V was pared by 4 bases and J by 6 bases, with 3 bases of the junction left unmatched. In nucleotides, the CDR3 is TGTGCCATCAGTGGCCTAGCGGGAGGGGCCGGGGAGCTGTTTTTT. Amino acids: CAISGLAGGAGELFF.

Notes on this clone: At one of its ends the junction is not consistent with the germline gene, which may arise from a read error. The rearrangement links TRBV2 to TRBJ2-7; 11 bases are a match to TRBD1. The CDR3 loop spans 13 amino acids. Germline V lookup: CDR1 SNHLY, CDR2 FYNNEI. The CDR3 is CASNRGQGATTDF. As DNA, the CDR3 is TGTGCCAGCAACAGAGGACAGGGGGCCACCACAGACTTC.

The J gene is TRBJ1-2, the V gene TRBV27; D unresolved. V was pared by 1 base and J by 6 bases, with 15 bases between. Germline CDR1 MNHEY, CDR2 SMNVEV (reference sequence). The CDR3 extends over 15 amino acids. The CDR3: CASSLYGAGRDGYTF. For the CDR3, the DNA is TGTGCCAGCAGTTTATACGGAGCCGGGAGGGATGGCTACACCTTC.

The genes are TRBV30 and TRBJ1-2, with 7 positions matching TRBD1. With 2 bases clipped from V and 8 bases from J, the junction kept 8 bases outside the gene matches. The CDR3 consists of 13 residues. Germline V lookup: CDR1 GTSNPN, CDR2 SVGIG (reference sequence). CDR3 loop: CAWSRDRPKGYTF. CDR3 nucleotide sequence: TGTGCCTGGAGTCGGGACAGACCAAAAGGCTACACCTTC.